The present entry profiles one TCR beta chain with its context. Its matching antigen is unknown. TCRdb ran MiXCR on the reads and lists one entry per CDR3 protein. This table holds tens of thousands of distinct CDR3 sequences, less than 25% found once. The data belong to a study of type 1 regulatory T cells. Across the whole study: T-allo10 is an in vitro-generated, Tr1-enriched CD4 T cell product specific for alloantigen. The study's findings and limits: Compared with non-Tr1 cells, Tr1 cells showed a narrower TCR repertoire.

The CDR3 is made up of 13 amino acids. The V gene end was trimmed by 7 bases and the J gene end by 2 bases; junction bases not matched to a gene: 2. Germline CDR1 and CDR2: SGHVS and FQNEAQ. V and J are TRBV7-8 and TRBJ1-5; 7 positions match TRBD1. Specimen: cultured type 1 regulatory T (Tr1) cells, either the whole culture or a sorted fraction (not recorded which). The sequence came from a human donor in good health. This chain's CDR3 is CASNTGGNQPQHF. CDR3 nucleotides: TGTGCCAGCAACACAGGGGGCAATCAGCCCCAGCATTTT.